This is a list of T cell receptor beta chains from one sample in a study of cytomegalovirus exposure and HLA in healthy donors. The method was immunoSEQ multiplex PCR; TCRdb's version includes in-frame clones alone and lacks a portion of them. The table shows approximately 120,000 clones, with under 85% occurring only once. Sequencing was performed on PBMCs. The receptors were sampled from a man aged 35 to 55 in good health and CMV-seronegative. CDR3s include the opening cysteine and the closing phenylalanine or tryptophan. A D gene is named only where the DNA matches it firmly. Size is stated for part of the rows, as once, few or many counts, or as a class when the clone is expanded.

CASSLGQGADTQYF | TGTGCCAGCAGCTTGGGACAGGGGGCAGATACGCAGTATTTT | - | TRBD1 | TRBJ2-3 | TRBV7-9
CASSSLGGVGTEAFF | TGTGCCAGCAGCTCCCTGGGGGGGGTGGGCACTGAAGCTTTCTTT | - | - | TRBJ1-1 | TRBV11-2
CASRTGSHGYTF | TGTGCCAGCAGAACAGGTTCCCATGGCTACACCTTC | - | - | TRBJ1-2 | TRBV28
CASSERAGGTNSPLHF | TGTGCCAGCAGTGAAAGGGCGGGGGGGACGAATTCACCCCTCCACTTT | - | - | TRBJ1-6 | TRBV25-1
CASSPGDGYTF | TGCGCCAGCAGCCCCGGGGATGGCTACACCTTC | - | - | TRBJ1-2 | TRBV5-1
CASSLRRGSSYEQYF | TGTGCCAGCAGTTTACGGCGGGGAAGCTCCTACGAGCAGTACTTC | - | - | TRBJ2-7 | TRBV27
CASSLMTGVEEKLFF | TGCGCCAGCAGCCTCATGACAGGGGTTGAAGAAAAACTGTTTTTT | - | TRBD1 | TRBJ1-4 | TRBV5-1
CASSVDGMANTEAFF | TGTGCCAGCAGCGTAGATGGTATGGCGAACACTGAAGCTTTCTTT | - | - | TRBJ1-1 | TRBV9
CSAKRVSEQYF | TGCAGTGCAAAGAGGGTTTCCGAGCAGTACTTC | - | - | TRBJ2-7 | TRBV20-1
CASSHGTSDSSYEQYF | TGTGCCAGCAGCCATGGGACTAGCGATAGCTCCTACGAGCAGTACTTC | few | TRBD2 | TRBJ2-7 | TRBV4-2
CASSLGQKYNEQFF | TGTGCCAGCAGCTTAGGGCAGAAATACAATGAGCAGTTCTTC | - | - | TRBJ2-1 | TRBV7-2
CASSFTGNTGELFF | TGTGCCAGCAGTTTCACGGGGAACACCGGGGAGCTGTTTTTT | few | - | TRBJ2-2 | TRBV25-1
CASSEDLTTNEKLFF | TGCGCCAGCAGCGAAGACCTTACAACTAATGAAAAACTGTTTTTT | - | - | TRBJ1-4 | TRBV4-3
CASSVRGSSNYEQYF | TGTGCCAGCAGCGTACGGGGATCCTCAAACTACGAGCAGTACTTC | - | - | TRBJ2-7 | TRBV9
CASSEYGWAGEEQYF | TGTGCCAGCAGTGAATATGGTTGGGCAGGGGAGGAGCAGTACTTC | once | - | TRBJ2-7 | TRBV25-1
CSARQAYEQYF | TGCAGTGCTAGACAGGCCTACGAGCAGTACTTC | - | - | TRBJ2-7 | TRBV20-1
CASSAGTGLNYGYTF | TGTGCCAGTAGTGCGGGGACAGGGCTCAACTATGGCTACACCTTC | - | TRBD1 | TRBJ1-2 | TRBV19
CASSTSPGGLGYTF | TGTGCCAGTAGTACGTCGCCAGGGGGCCTTGGCTACACCTTC | - | TRBD1 | TRBJ1-2 | TRBV19
CASSPDRGLSGVYGYTF | TGTGCCAGCAGCCCAGACAGGGGGCTAAGTGGGGTCTATGGCTACACCTTC | - | TRBD1 | TRBJ1-2 | TRBV13
CASSLGPPSGIPNEQFF | TGCGCCAGCAGCCTCGGCCCCCCTTCAGGGATACCCAATGAGCAGTTCTTC | few | - | TRBJ2-1 | TRBV4-1
CASSIGQTGNTIYF | TGTGCCAGTAGTATAGGGCAGACTGGAAACACCATATATTTT | - | - | TRBJ1-3 | TRBV19
CAIRGDRGGPETQYF | TGTGCCATCCGCGGTGATCGGGGGGGTCCTGAGACCCAGTACTTC | once | TRBD2 | TRBJ2-5 | TRBV10-3
CASSYTYEQYF | TGTGCCAGCAGCTACACGTACGAGCAGTACTTC | - | - | TRBJ2-7 | TRBV7-2
CASSSRGRTEAFF | TGCGCCAGCAGCTCCCGGGGGAGGACTGAAGCTTTCTTT | - | - | TRBJ1-1 | TRBV5-1
CASSVNRRVRYGYTF | TGTGCCAGCAGTGTTAACCGGAGGGTTCGATATGGCTACACCTTC | - | - | TRBJ1-2 | TRBV2
CASGLGTGKDNAGELFF | TGTGCTAGTGGTTTGGGGACAGGGAAGGATAACGCCGGGGAGCTGTTTTTT | - | TRBD1 | TRBJ2-2 | TRBV12-5
CASSLYPRASGGTKVDETQYF | TGTGCCAGCAGTTTATACCCGCGAGCTAGCGGGGGGACCAAGGTCGATGAGACCCAGTACTTC | - | TRBD2 | TRBJ2-5 | TRBV28
CASSWVARGNQPQHF | TGCGCCAGCAGCTGGGTCGCCAGGGGGAATCAGCCCCAGCATTTT | few | TRBD1 | TRBJ1-5 | TRBV5-1
CASSLDRGGNQPQHF | TGCGCCAGCAGCCTCGACAGGGGTGGCAATCAGCCCCAGCATTTT | - | TRBD1 | TRBJ1-5 | TRBV4-3
CASSFSNQPQHF | TGTGCCAGTAGCTTTAGTAATCAGCCCCAGCATTTT | once | - | TRBJ1-5 | TRBV19
CASSPDSDFRTDTQYF | TGTGCCAGCAGCCCTGATAGTGACTTTCGCACAGATACGCAGTATTTT | - | - | TRBJ2-3 | TRBV7-3
CASSGPGLAGHNEQFF | TGTGCCAGCAGCGGTCCGGGACTAGCGGGGCACAATGAGCAGTTCTTC | - | TRBD2 | TRBJ2-1 | TRBV2
CASSRPGTGSNEAFF | TGTGCCAGTAGTAGGCCCGGGACAGGAAGTAATGAAGCTTTCTTT | - | TRBD1 | TRBJ1-1 | TRBV19
CASSVAAGGRGGNEQYF | TGTGCCAGCAGCGTAGCGGCGGGGGGCCGGGGTGGGAATGAGCAGTACTTC | - | TRBD2 | TRBJ2-7 | TRBV9
CARSLQGAWGSNEQFF | TGTGCCCGCAGCTTACAGGGGGCGTGGGGTAGCAATGAGCAGTTCTTC | - | TRBD1 | TRBJ2-1 | TRBV27
CASRLAEITDTQYF | TGCGCCAGTCGGCTAGCGGAGATCACAGATACGCAGTATTTT | few | TRBD2 | TRBJ2-3 | TRBV5-1
CASRPESGELFF | TGTGCCAGCCGCCCCGAGTCGGGGGAGCTGTTTTTT | once | - | TRBJ2-2 | TRBV11-1
CASSSPTGVGTEAFF | TGTGCCAGCAGCTCACCGACAGGGGTGGGCACTGAAGCTTTCTTT | - | TRBD1 | TRBJ1-1 | TRBV7-8
CASQRVSYNEQFF | TGTGCCAGTCAACGGGTCTCCTACAATGAGCAGTTCTTC | few | - | TRBJ2-1 | TRBV6-1
CASRPFFGANYGYTF | TGCGCCAGCAGACCATTTTTTGGTGCGAACTATGGCTACACCTTC | few | - | TRBJ1-2 | TRBV5-1
CASSTGTEDYEQYF | TGTGCCAGCAGCACCGGGACAGAAGACTACGAGCAGTACTTC | - | TRBD1 | TRBJ2-7 | TRBV7-9
CSSSLASLPVRDTIYF | TGTTCCAGCAGCTTAGCATCCCTCCCCGTACGAGACACCATATATTTT | - | - | TRBJ1-3 | TRBV7-9
CASSDTSGQETQYF | TGTGCCAGCAGCGATACTAGCGGCCAAGAGACCCAGTACTTC | - | TRBD2 | TRBJ2-5 | TRBV9
CASSLNYYNEQFF | TGTGCCAGCAGTTTGAACTACTACAATGAGCAGTTCTTC | many | - | TRBJ2-1 | TRBV27
CASSITGGNTEAFF | TGTGCCAGTAGTATAACGGGGGGGAACACTGAAGCTTTCTTT | once | - | TRBJ1-1 | TRBV19
CAWSVEGRGSPLHF | TGTGCCTGGAGTGTAGAGGGCAGGGGTTCACCCCTCCACTTT | - | - | TRBJ1-6 | TRBV30
CASSSDRVNTEAFF | TGTGCCAGCAGCTCGGACAGGGTGAACACTGAAGCTTTCTTT | - | TRBD1 | TRBJ1-1 | TRBV5-4
CASSFWDRGATNEKLFF | TGTGCCAGCAGTTTTTGGGACAGGGGGGCAACTAATGAAAAACTGTTTTTT | - | TRBD1 | TRBJ1-4 | TRBV28
CATTRGNQPQHF | TGTGCCACCACGCGGGGGAATCAGCCCCAGCATTTT | medium-sized | - | TRBJ1-5 | TRBV15
CASSSRLALNTGELFF | TGTGCCAGCAGCTCCCGCTTGGCTTTGAACACCGGGGAGCTGTTTTTT | - | - | TRBJ2-2 | TRBV5-8
CASSPAPGQTYGYTF | TGTGCCAGCAGTCCGGCCCCGGGACAGACCTATGGCTACACCTTC | - | TRBD1 | TRBJ1-2 | TRBV28
CASSIVTGSNYGYTF | TGTGCCAGTAGTATAGTCACAGGGAGTAACTATGGCTACACCTTC | few | - | TRBJ1-2 | TRBV19